This T cell receptor (beta chain) was sequenced in a study of shared clonotypes between healthy human individuals. Using immunoSEQ multiplex PCR, the repertoire was profiled, and TCRdb retains in-frame clones only, with some absent. The sample lists approximately 1,000,000 clones; approximately 78% were seen once. Concerning this clone itself: Distinct nucleotide sequences in the sample also encode this CDR3.

This TCR was sampled from a man aged 18 to 30 in good health. Some clones in this sample may be carry-over from other donors' samples. Sequencing input: memory CD4+ T cells from PBMCs. Subset noted: CD45RA-negative fraction.

The CDR3 nucleotides read TGTGCCAGCAGTGCTGGGGCCGGGGAGCTGTTTTTT. Its protein is CASSAGAGELFF. This chain links TRBV2 with TRBJ2-2; unclear D gene. The CDR3 runs 12 residues. CDR1 and CDR2 from the germline V gene are SNHLY and FYNNEI. The V and J ends lost 4 bases and 6 bases respectively, with 6 bases between them.